Each of the 30 T cell receptor beta chains below was sequenced from the same sample in a study of human T cells and chemical hapten exposure. The template was total RNA from unfractionated whole blood. TCRdb analysed the 5' RACE reads with MiXCR anew, one entry per CDR3 protein. Of about 140,000 distinct CDR3 sequences listed, roughly 4% are singletons. The receptors were gathered from a female donor in good health.

The sample holds many counts of this clonotype. This chain joins TRBV20-1 and TRBJ1-2; the D is unclear. Germline-derived CDR1 and CDR2 are DFQATT and SNEGSKA (reference sequence). Trimming stripped 6 bases from V and 4 bases from J, with 15 bases between. The CDR3 consists of 13 residues. The CDR3 coding sequence is TGCAGTGCAGGCGGCCCCACCACCTATGGCTACACCTTC. Translated, it gives CSAGGPTTYGYTF.

Points on this clonotype: A single base separates this from a much larger clone, so it may be a read error. This chain links TRBV7-8 with TRBJ1-5; TRBD1 matches 7 bases. The germline gives CDR1 SGHVS, CDR2 FQNEAQ. CDR3 length: 17 residues. V lost 9 bases, J lost 7 bases, and 21 bases stayed unmatched. CDR3 region: CASQTGRGASIKQPQHF. The CDR3 bases are TGTGCCAGTCAGACAGGGAGAGGGGCCTCAATCAAGCAGCCCCAGCATTTT.

In its sample, this clonotype was seen a few times. The DNA of the CDR3 is TGTGCCAGCAGTGCCACGGACCCGAACACTGAAGCTTTCTTT. The encoded protein is CASSATDPNTEAFF. The V gene is TRBV6-1, the J gene TRBJ1-1, with D unresolved. Germline-derived CDR1 and CDR2 are MNHNS and SASEGT. The CDR3 is made up of 14 amino acids. The ends were cut back, 4 bases at V and 1 base at J, with 10 bases in the middle.

This clonotype was counted many times. This sequence joins TRBV20-1 and TRBJ1-1; the D gene is possibly TRBD1 (6 bases). Trimming removed 3 bases at V and 1 base at J, with 18 bases between. The CDR3 runs 16 residues. Germline CDR1 and CDR2: DFQATT and SNEGSKA (reference sequence). CDR3 region: CSASYTPGHRNTEAFF. DNA for the CDR3: TGCAGTGCTAGCTACACACCGGGACACAGGAACACTGAAGCTTTCTTT.

This clonotype has a count of ten or more. The rearrangement joins TRBV28 to TRBJ2-4; 11 nucleotides agree with TRBD2. The germline V gene encodes CDR1 MDHEN and CDR2 SYDVKM. CDR3 length: 15 amino acids. The V segment lost 5 bases and the J segment 6 bases; nucleotides outside the gene matches: 6. CDR3 amino acids: CASSVGTSGTNIQYF. The CDR3 DNA follows: TGTGCCAGCAGTGTCGGGACTAGCGGAACAAACATTCAGTACTTC.

This clonotype was seen repeatedly, ten times or more. This chain links TRBV12-3 or TRBV12-4 with TRBJ1-1; D is uncertain. Trimming cost V 1 base and J 0 bases, with 15 bases left between them. CDR3 length: 17 amino acids. The DNA for the CDR3 is TGTGCCAGCAGTTTAGGTCGCAGCTGGGTCGTGAACACTGAAGCTTTCTTT. It specifies CASSLGRSWVVNTEAFF.

This clonotype was seen ten or more times. The chain combines TRBV6-6 with TRBJ2-7, with D perhaps TRBD1 (6 bases). The CDR3 is 13 amino acids. V dropped 6 bases and J dropped 7 bases, with 16 bases sitting between them. From germline, CDR1 is MNHNY and CDR2 SVGAGI (reference sequence). The CDR3 DNA follows: TGTGCCAGCAGCTCTACACAGGGTACAGAGCAGTACTTC. Translation gives CASSSTQGTEQYF.

This clonotype has at least ten counts. V and J are TRBV5-1 and TRBJ2-5; D is possibly TRBD2 (6 bases). Germline V lookup: CDR1 SGHRS, CDR2 YFSETQ. V was pared by 2 bases and J by 3 bases, with 8 bases between. CDR3 length: 13 amino acids. The CDR3 nucleotides read TGCGCCAGCAGCTTCGGCGGGGAAGAGACCCAGTACTTC. Its protein product is CASSFGGEETQYF.

This clonotype has ten or more counts. V usage is TRBV9 and J usage is TRBJ2-6; the D call may be TRBD1 or TRBD2 (5 bases each). The CDR3 extends over 16 amino acids. CDR1 and CDR2 (germline): SGDLS, YYNGEE. V was pared by 3 bases and J by 4 bases, with 14 bases between. The CDR3: CASSEEGRSGANVLTF. Here the CDR3 DNA reads TGTGCCAGCAGCGAAGAGGGACGGAGCGGGGCCAACGTCCTGACTTTC.

This clonotype was found a few times. This chain connects TRBV6-5 to TRBJ2-2; D perhaps matches TRBD1 (5 bases). CDR1 and CDR2 (germline): MNHEY, SVGAGI. The CDR3 length is 16 residues. Trimming pared 2 bases from V and 6 bases from J, leaving 16 bases between. CDR3 region: CASSYPKSGSPGELFF. In nucleotides, the CDR3 is TGTGCCAGCAGTTACCCGAAGTCAGGGTCCCCCGGGGAGCTGTTTTTT.

This clonotype appeared a few times. The chain employs TRBV12-3 or TRBV12-4 and TRBJ2-7, with D hard to call. V shed 8 bases and J shed 5 bases, with 16 bases lying between them. The CDR3 has 13 amino acids. CDR3 in DNA: TGTGCCAGCCGATCCCGGAGAACGGACGAGCAGTACTTC. Its translation is CASRSRRTDEQYF.

This clonotype came up many times. The gene calls are TRBV2 and TRBJ1-1, with 7 bases lining up with TRBD1. The CDR3 is made up of 14 amino acids. The germline gives CDR1 SNHLY, CDR2 FYNNEI. V was clipped by 7 bases and J by 0 bases; unmatched bases: 5. This chain's CDR3 is CASIRDRLNTEAFF. The CDR3, as DNA: TGTGCCAGCATTAGGGACAGACTGAACACTGAAGCTTTCTTT.

In this sample, this clonotype turned up a few times. The genes are TRBV6-6 and TRBJ1-1; 9 bases line up with TRBD1. J was trimmed by 6 bases and V by 9 bases; bases with no gene match: 8. From germline, CDR1 is MNHNY and CDR2 SVGAGI (reference sequence). The CDR3 loop spans 13 amino acids. The CDR3 region is CASQTTGGPEAFF. The CDR3 region has the DNA TGTGCCAGTCAAACTACAGGGGGCCCTGAAGCTTTCTTT.

V usage is TRBV5-4 and J usage is TRBJ1-1, with a weak D call TRBD1 (6 bases). Germline V gene data show CDR1 as SGHNT and CDR2 as YYREEE (reference sequence). Trimming stripped 0 bases from V and 0 bases from J, with 15 bases between. This CDR3 comprises 17 residues. The CDR3 is CASSLVGQGIMNTEAFF. The CDR3 DNA reads TGTGCCAGCAGCTTGGTAGGGCAGGGGATCATGAACACTGAAGCTTTCTTT.

This clonotype was counted many times. The CDR3 region is CASSVLDGNTEAFF. CDR3 bases: TGTGCCAGCAGCGTATTAGACGGGAACACTGAAGCTTTCTTT. The chain carries TRBV9 and TRBJ1-1; D is undetermined. V was pared by 1 base and J by 1 base, with 8 bases between. The CDR3 is 14 amino acids. Looked up from germline, CDR1 is SGDLS and CDR2 is YYNGEE.

This clonotype was counted ten times or more. The genes are TRBV11-3 and TRBJ1-1, with D unresolved. V lost 3 bases and J 4 bases, leaving 6 bases between the germline ends. This CDR3 has 12 residues. Germline CDR1 reads SGHNT; CDR2 reads YENEEA. The CDR3 loop reads CASSLKGTEAFF. For the CDR3, the DNA is TGTGCCAGCAGCTTGAAGGGCACTGAAGCTTTCTTT.

This clonotype was seen ten or more times. J is TRBJ2-7 and V is TRBV18; 9 bases match TRBD2. The CDR3 runs to 15 residues. Germline values: CDR1 KGHSH, CDR2 LQKENI. V was clipped by 1 base and J by 3 bases; unmatched bases: 4. The CDR3 is CASSPQGGGVYEQYF. The DNA for the CDR3 is TGTGCCAGCTCACCACAGGGCGGGGGGGTCTACGAGCAGTACTTC.

This clonotype was seen only a few times. The rearrangement links TRBV20-1 to TRBJ1-5; D might be TRBD1 (6 bases). Germline V CDR1 and CDR2: DFQATT, SNEGSKA (reference sequence). Trimming took 4 bases from V and 1 from J, leaving 20 bases between them. The CDR3 length is 17 residues. The CDR3 loop is CSAIPGGGGRSNQPQHF. In DNA form, the CDR3 reads TGCAGTGCTATTCCCGGGGGGGGGGGCAGGAGCAATCAGCCCCAGCATTTT.

This clonotype was observed at least ten times. The chain combines TRBV6-6 with TRBJ2-5, with unresolved D. V gave up 0 bases and J gave up 2 bases, with 13 bases separating them. The CDR3 extends over 16 amino acids. The germline V gene has CDR1 MNHNY and CDR2 SVGAGI (reference sequence). The CDR3 spells CASSYSNLRSQETQYF. CDR3 bases: TGTGCCAGCAGTTACTCGAATTTGAGAAGTCAAGAGACCCAGTACTTC.

In this sample, this clonotype turned up a few times. The J gene is TRBJ1-6, the V gene TRBV28; 9 bases map to TRBD1. The CDR3 totals 16 residues. Germline trimming cut 5 bases from V and 10 bases from J; bases unmatched to any gene: 12. Germline CDR1 is MDHEN and CDR2 is SYDVKM. The CDR3 spells CASSPLRTGATSPLHF. CDR3 coding DNA: TGTGCCAGCAGTCCCCTGAGGACAGGGGCCACCTCACCCCTCCACTTT.

This clonotype was counted at least ten times. This chain uses TRBV20-1 with TRBJ1-5, with D maybe TRBD1 (6 bases). The CDR3 is made up of 15 amino acids. The V and J ends lost 0 bases and 6 bases respectively, with 15 bases between them. The germline V gene has CDR1 DFQATT and CDR2 SNEGSKA (reference sequence). The CDR3 here is CSARDAQGSGQPQHF. CDR3 bases: TGCAGTGCTAGAGATGCGCAGGGGTCCGGTCAGCCCCAGCATTTT.

This clonotype was detected ten times or more. The chain employs TRBV25-1 and TRBJ1-6; D is undetermined. This CDR3 comprises 13 residues. Germline V gives CDR1 MGHDK, CDR2 SYGVNS. V was trimmed by 4 bases and J by 7 bases, leaving 8 bases between them. CDR3 loop: CASSVDRNSPLHF. Here the CDR3 DNA reads TGTGCCAGCAGTGTAGATAGAAATTCACCCCTCCACTTT.

Ten or more counts support this clonotype. The chain joins TRBV5-1 to TRBJ1-4; 9 nucleotides line up with TRBD1. Germline V lookup: CDR1 SGHRS, CDR2 YFSETQ. This CDR3 region has 16 residues. V shed 0 bases, J shed 10 bases, and the junction held 10 bases outside the gene matches. For the CDR3, the DNA is TGCGCCAGCAGCTTGGATGGTCCGGGACAGGGAGGAAAACTGTTTTTT. Amino acids: CASSLDGPGQGGKLFF.

This clonotype was seen many times. V is TRBV12-3 or TRBV12-4 and J is TRBJ2-4; D is perhaps TRBD1 (5 bases). The CDR3 spans 15 residues. V was cut by 3 bases and J by 6 bases, with 15 bases left in between. In nucleotides, the CDR3 is TGTGCCAGCAGTTTTTTGGGTCAGGGTGTAAACATTCAGTACTTC. This sequence encodes CASSFLGQGVNIQYF.

This clonotype was observed many times. The chain is built from TRBV6-2 or TRBV6-3 and TRBJ2-3, with D maybe TRBD2 (6 bases). The CDR3 covers 14 residues. Germline CDR1 and CDR2: MNHEY and SVGEGT. V was shortened by 2 bases and J by 2 bases, with 8 bases between the two germline ends. CDR3 sequence: CASSYRDFTDTQYF. CDR3 coding DNA: TGTGCCAGCAGTTACCGGGACTTCACAGATACGCAGTATTTT.

This clonotype was detected many times. This chain joins TRBV5-1 and TRBJ1-1; 9 bases fit TRBD1. V was clipped by 1 base and J by 4 bases; unmatched bases: 8. The CDR3 contains 16 residues. Germline values: CDR1 SGHRS, CDR2 YFSETQ. In DNA form, the CDR3 reads TGCGCCAGCAGCTTGATGGACAGGGGAGAGGGCACTGAAGCTTTCTTT. Translation: CASSLMDRGEGTEAFF.

The genes are TRBV12-3 or TRBV12-4 and TRBJ2-5; 9 nucleotides align to TRBD1. The junction had 7 bases not matched to a gene; V was cut back by 3 bases and J by 5 bases. The CDR3 runs 15 residues. Here the CDR3 DNA reads TGTGCCAGCAGTTTTGGGACAGGGAGGTTGGAGACCCAGTACTTC. Its translation is CASSFGTGRLETQYF.

This clonotype was seen repeatedly, ten times or more. Here the CDR3 reads CASRGQATNEKLFF. The CDR3 DNA reads TGCGCCAGCAGAGGACAGGCAACTAATGAAAAACTGTTTTTT. The rearrangement links TRBV10-2 to TRBJ1-4, with 7 bases that match TRBD1. Germline V gene lookup returns CDR1 WSHSY and CDR2 SAAADI. Unmatched junction bases numbered 1, after V lost 6 bases and J lost 0 bases. The CDR3 covers 14 residues.

Ten or more counts support this clonotype. This rearrangement joins TRBV20-1 to TRBJ1-3; 7 positions agree with TRBD1. Looked up from germline, CDR1 is DFQATT and CDR2 is SNEGSKA (reference sequence). The junction had 3 bases not matched to a gene; V was cut back by 5 bases and J by 2 bases. The CDR3 spans 13 residues. The CDR3 protein is CSAWDRTGNTIYF. The DNA for the CDR3 is TGCAGTGCTTGGGACAGAACTGGAAACACCATATATTTT.

This clonotype was observed many times. V and J are TRBV4-3 and TRBJ2-3; the match to TRBD2 covers 12 bases. Trimming removed 1 base from V and 4 bases from J; junction bases left unmatched: 3. CDR1 is LGHNA, CDR2 YSLEER, per germline. The CDR3 loop spans 16 amino acids. Here the CDR3 DNA reads TGCGCCAGCAGCCAAGCTAGCGGGGGGGGCGCAGATACGCAGTATTTT. Translating it yields CASSQASGGGADTQYF.